This TCR beta chain was observed in a study of OX40 agonist ivuxolimab in advanced cancers. Overall study context: Patients were given ivuxolimab, an antibody that agonizes OX40 (CD134). Males comprised 82.7% of the group, whose mean age was 60 years (range roughly 23 to 80). Past anti-PD-1, anti-PD-L1 or anti-CTLA-4 therapy was accepted, and approximately 37% had received some. Study results and limitations: The CD4+ and CD8+ T cells in the blood had expanded clonally by week 6 at 0.1 to 3.0 mg/kg.

The method was immunoSEQ multiplex PCR; TCRdb's version includes in-frame clones alone and lacks a portion of them. The sample holds some 48,000 clones, more than 65% seen once. The CDR3 covers 15 residues. Per the germline V gene, CDR1 is SGHDT and CDR2 is YYEEEE. Trimming shortened V by 1 base and J by 10 bases, and 15 bases separated the two germline ends. This clone was seen a few times. Its target is not known. The sample in question was CD4+ or CD8+ T cells sorted from blood, obtained in a trial of the OX40 agonist ivuxolimab. This sequence originates from an adult with an advanced solid tumor such as melanoma, head and neck, liver or kidney cancer. The chain carries TRBV5-6 and TRBJ1-6, with D perhaps TRBD1 (5 bases). CDR3 loop: CASSLRGGSGSPLHF. The CDR3 coding sequence is TGTGCCAGCAGCTTGAGGGGAGGGAGTGGCTCACCCCTCCACTTT.